Included here is one T cell receptor beta chain sequence, with context. Trimming shortened V by 5 bases and J by 7 bases, and 14 bases separated the two germline ends. The CDR3 is 14 amino acids. The germline V gene encodes CDR1 SGHTA and CDR2 FQGNSA. In the study's own analysis: Reference gene primers were amplified, and this amplification served to estimate nucleated cell counts. Measured with immunoSEQ multiplex PCR; TCRdb has only the in-frame clones, and not every one. The V and J calls and clone size come from that table; D and trimming were worked out from the DNA. The table lists 55,000 to 70,000 clones, more than 85% of them singletons. These data originate in a study of blood T cell repertoires in COVID-19.

Specimen: peripheral blood. The receptor was derived from a woman between 65 and 79 years old with active COVID-19. The V gene is TRBV7-2, the J gene TRBJ1-4; D possibly corresponds to TRBD1 (5 bases). CDR3 coding DNA: TGTGCCAGCAGCCCAGGGAGGATCGGTGAAAAACTGTTTTTT. It yields the protein CASSPGRIGEKLFF.